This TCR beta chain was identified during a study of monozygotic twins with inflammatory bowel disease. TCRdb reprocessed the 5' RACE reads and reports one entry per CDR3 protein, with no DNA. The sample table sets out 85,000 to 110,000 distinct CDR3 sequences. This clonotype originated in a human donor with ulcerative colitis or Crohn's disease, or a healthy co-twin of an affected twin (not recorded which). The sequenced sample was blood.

CDR3 in amino acids: CSAIAGGTYNEQFF. This chain connects TRBV20-1 to TRBJ2-1; TCRdb reports TRBD2, a call that lacks DNA to check it against. CDR3 length: 14 amino acids. Per the germline V gene, CDR1 is DFQATT and CDR2 is SNEGSKA (reference sequence).